The 26 T cell receptor beta chains below come from one sample, sequenced in a study of blood T cell repertoires in COVID-19. Profiling relied on immunoSEQ multiplex PCR, and the TCRdb table lists in-frame clones only, not all of them. The data hold about 240,000 clones, with around 89% observed a single time. The material sequenced was PBMCs or T cells enriched from blood (not recorded which). These receptors all stem from a man between 40 and 49 years old who had recovered from COVID-19.

This clone turned up a few times. The gene calls are TRBV11-2 and TRBJ1-5; D unclear. Germline lookup yields CDR1 SGHAT and CDR2 FQNNGV. The CDR3 runs to 13 residues. The V gene lost 5 bases and the J gene lost 6 bases, with 11 bases spanning the gap. CDR3 DNA sequence: TGTGCCAGCAGCGCCCTTCGGGGTCAGCCCCAGCATTTT. The encoded protein is CASSALRGQPQHF.

The gene calls are TRBV7-3 and TRBJ2-1; maybe TRBD1 (7 bases). Germline lookup yields CDR1 SGHTA and CDR2 FQGTGA. The CDR3 contains 16 residues. Trimming stripped 2 bases from V and 4 bases from J, with 15 bases between. DNA for the CDR3: TGTGCCAGCAGCTTACAGGGGGGACAGACATACAATGAGCAGTTCTTC. Encoded protein: CASSLQGGQTYNEQFF.

This chain uses TRBV5-4 with TRBJ2-3; D remains unclear. The CDR3 consists of 14 residues. Trimming stripped 0 bases from V and 0 bases from J, with 5 bases between. Germline CDR1 and CDR2: SGHNT and YYREEE (reference sequence). CDR3 loop: CASSLATSTDTQYF. CDR3 bases: TGTGCCAGCAGCTTGGCCACTAGCACAGATACGCAGTATTTT.

The rearrangement joins TRBV3-1 (or the pseudogene TRBV3-2) to TRBJ1-2; 7 bases match TRBD1. The CDR3 covers 16 residues. CDR1 and CDR2 from the germline V gene are LGHDT and YNNKEL (reference sequence). Unmatched junction bases numbered 11, after V lost 0 bases and J lost 7 bases. CDR3 sequence (DNA): TGTGCCAGCAGCCAAGAGCAAGGGGGCGCTTGGCGTGGCTACACCTTC. Amino acids: CASSQEQGGAWRGYTF.

The chain uses TRBV7-9 and TRBJ2-2; 9 bases are a match to TRBD1. CDR1 and CDR2 (germline): SEHNR, FQNEAQ (reference sequence). The J segment lost 7 bases and the V segment lost 2 bases, leaving 11 bases of the junction unmatched. This CDR3 contains 17 residues. The DNA for the CDR3 is TGTGCCAGCAGCTTATCGACCGGGACAGGGTCTATCGGGGAGCTGTTTTTT. This codes for CASSLSTGTGSIGELFF. Filled out from reference TRBV7-9 and TRBJ2-2, the complete variable domain reads DTGVSQNPRHKITKRGQNVTFRCDPISEHNRLYWYRQTLGQGPEFLTYFQNEAQLEKSRLLSDRFSAERPKGSFSTLEIQRTEQGDSAMYLCASSLSTGTGSIGELFFGEGSRLTVL.

The chain carries TRBV28 and TRBJ1-1, with TRBD1 as a possible D gene (6 bases). V lost 3 bases and J lost 4, with 12 bases in between. The V gene's germline CDR1 is MDHEN and CDR2 SYDVKM. CDR3 length: 14 amino acids. CDR3: CASSFPGVATEAFF. The CDR3 DNA follows: TGTGCCAGCAGTTTCCCAGGGGTTGCCACTGAAGCTTTCTTT.

The chain links TRBV5-5 to TRBJ2-7; possibly TRBD1 for D (5 bases). Trimming removed 1 base from V and 4 bases from J, with 15 bases in between. CDR1 SGHKS and CDR2 YYEKEE come from the germline V gene (reference sequence). The CDR3 contains 15 residues. CDR3 in DNA: TGTGCCAGCAGCTTGCAGGGTTCGATGGCTTACGAGCAGTACTTC. It yields the protein CASSLQGSMAYEQYF.

As DNA, the CDR3 is TGTGCAAGTCGCTCCCAGGGACTAGCGGGGGCGAACACCGGGGAGCTGTTTTTT. This translates into CASRSQGLAGANTGELFF. This chain connects TRBV12-2 to TRBJ2-2; TRBD2 was called by the table and not checked on the DNA. TRBV12-2 is deemed a pseudogene. The CDR3 runs 18 residues.

This clone was observed once. One end of the junction fails to match germline, which may point to a read error. The chain couples TRBV4-1 to TRBJ2-3; D gene unclear. The CDR3 loop spans 11 amino acids. CDR1 MGHRA and CDR2 YSYEKL come from the germline V gene. As DNA, the CDR3 is TGCGCCAGCAGCCAAGATTCAGATCTGAATTTT. Translation: CASSQDSDLNF.

The chain carries TRBV5-4 and TRBJ2-7; 7 nucleotides match TRBD1. CDR1 is SGHNT and CDR2 is YYREEE in the germline V gene (reference sequence). The CDR3 runs to 14 residues. With V trimmed by 3 bases and J by 5 bases, 8 bases remained unmatched. CDR3: CASSSVQGSHEQYF. For the CDR3, the DNA is TGTGCCAGCAGCTCTGTACAGGGGTCCCACGAGCAGTACTTC.

The rearrangement uses TRBV20-1 and TRBJ2-5; D is ambiguous. The germline V and J ends were trimmed by 6 bases and 1 base, with 12 bases remaining between them. There are 13 residues in the CDR3. Per the germline V gene, CDR1 is DFQATT and CDR2 is SNEGSKA (reference sequence). The CDR3 bases are TGCAGTGCGAGTGGGCAAAGCCAAGAGACCCAGTACTTC. Protein product: CSASGQSQETQYF.

The rearrangement links TRBV5-6 to TRBJ1-2; the D is unclear. V lost 1 base and J 5 bases, leaving 15 bases between the germline ends. The germline V gene has CDR1 SGHDT and CDR2 YYEEEE. This CDR3 spans 15 amino acids. The CDR3 DNA reads TGTGCCAGCAGCTTGCGTGGCGGCGCTGAATATGGCTACACCTTC. Translation gives CASSLRGGAEYGYTF.

The genes are TRBV28 and TRBJ2-7, with TRBD2 identical over 7 bases. The CDR3 has 15 residues. The germline V gene encodes CDR1 MDHEN and CDR2 SYDVKM. V lost 2 bases and J lost 0; bases outside the gene matches: 4. The DNA of the CDR3 is TGTGCCAGCAGTTTACAGGGCGGGAGCTCCTACGAGCAGTACTTC. Translating gives CASSLQGGSSYEQYF.

This clone came up a few times. The V gene is TRBV5-1, the J gene TRBJ1-5; D unclear. Germline V gene data show CDR1 as SGHRS and CDR2 as YFSETQ. This CDR3 spans 17 amino acids. V lost 1 base to trimming and J lost 0 bases, with 14 bases between them. The DNA for the CDR3 is TGCGCCAGCAGCTTGTATATACTACATTATAGCAATCAGCCCCAGCATTTT. This gives the protein CASSLYILHYSNQPQHF.

The chain employs TRBV7-2 and TRBJ1-2; D perhaps matches TRBD1 (5 bases). CDR3 size: 14 residues. CDR1 and CDR2 from the germline V gene are SGHTA and FQGNSA. Trimming stripped 1 base from V and 8 bases from J, with 14 bases between. Here the CDR3 reads CASSLDVRGGGYTF. The CDR3 DNA is TGTGCCAGCAGCTTAGATGTTAGGGGTGGCGGCTACACCTTC.

This rearrangement joins TRBV19 to TRBJ2-1; a possible D gene is TRBD2 (7 bases). Germline assignment: CDR1 LNHDA and CDR2 SQIVND (reference sequence). The CDR3 sequence is 16 residues long. With 5 bases removed from V and 3 bases from J, the gap between germline ends came to 17 bases. The CDR3 here is CASSFSSGGGYNEQFF. The DNA for the CDR3 is TGTGCCAGTAGTTTTTCTTCGGGGGGCGGCTACAATGAGCAGTTCTTC.

The CDR3 loop reads CASSILVGGGETEAFF. DNA for the CDR3: TGTGCCAGTAGTATACTGGTAGGAGGGGGCGAGACTGAAGCTTTCTTT. V and J are TRBV19 and TRBJ1-1; the match to TRBD1 covers 7 bases. Germline-derived CDR1 and CDR2 are LNHDA and SQIVND (reference sequence). The trim removed 2 bases at V and 5 bases at J, leaving 11 bases unmatched. This CDR3 has 16 residues.

The chain couples TRBV5-6 to TRBJ2-7; 8 nucleotides match TRBD1. J lost 6 bases, V lost 0 bases, and 5 bases had no gene match. Germline-derived CDR1 and CDR2 are SGHDT and YYEEEE. The CDR3 is 14 residues long. The CDR3 nucleotides read TGTGCCAGCAGCTTGGTAGGGACAGGCCGCGAGCAGTACTTC. Its protein is CASSLVGTGREQYF.

This clone was seen a handful of times. The chain combines TRBV5-8 with TRBJ1-3, with 8 bases aligning to TRBD1. V lost 5 bases, J lost 0 bases, and 7 bases stayed unmatched. The germline V gene has CDR1 SGHTS and CDR2 YDEGEE. This CDR3 comprises 16 residues. CDR3 loop: CASRKGQVLSGNTIYF. CDR3 bases: TGTGCCAGCAGGAAGGGACAGGTTCTCTCTGGAAACACCATATATTTT. The full variable domain, its missing parts supplied by reference TRBV5-8 and TRBJ1-3, is EAGVTQSPTHLIKTRGQQATLRCSPISGHTSVYWYQQALGLGLQFLLWYDEGEERNRGNFPPRFSGRQFPNYSSELNVNALELEDSALYLCASRKGQVLSGNTIYFGEGSWLTVV.

The rearrangement links TRBV7-2 to TRBJ1-3; D is uncertain. The ends were cut back, 3 bases at V and 2 bases at J, with 8 bases in the middle. The germline V gene has CDR1 SGHTA and CDR2 FQGNSA. The CDR3 sequence is 14 residues long. The CDR3 DNA reads as TGTGCCAGCAGCTTCGGGGAGACTGGAAACACCATATATTTT. Its translation: CASSFGETGNTIYF.

This chain connects TRBV19 to TRBJ1-5; tentatively, D is TRBD1 (5 bases). CDR3 length: 18 residues. With 3 bases removed from V and 0 bases from J, the gap between germline ends came to 18 bases. Per germline, CDR1 LNHDA and CDR2 SQIVND (reference sequence). The CDR3 protein is CASSILSPLQGSNQPQHF. The DNA for the CDR3 is TGTGCCAGTAGTATCCTCAGCCCTCTCCAGGGTAGCAATCAGCCCCAGCATTTT.

The CDR3 loop is CASSRQANTEAFF. CDR3 sequence (DNA): TGTGCCAGCTCTCGTCAGGCGAACACTGAAGCTTTCTTT. The rearrangement links TRBV3-1 (or the pseudogene TRBV3-2) to TRBJ1-1; D gene unclear. Trimming took off 8 bases at V and 1 base at J, with 11 bases between the two ends. The CDR3 totals 13 residues. Germline V gives CDR1 LGHDT, CDR2 YNNKEL (reference sequence).

The rearrangement uses TRBV7-9 and TRBJ1-6; tentative D call: TRBD1 (6 bases). Germline CDR1 SEHNR, CDR2 FQNEAQ (reference sequence). Trimming pared 1 base from V and 6 bases from J, leaving 10 bases between. The CDR3 loop spans 15 amino acids. CDR3 DNA sequence: TGTGCCAGCAGCTTAGGAACAGGGACTAATTCACCCCTCCACTTT. It codes for CASSLGTGTNSPLHF.

The chain combines TRBV7-8 with TRBJ2-5; 9 bases align to TRBD2. After removal of 1 base from V and 6 bases from J, the junction contained 9 bases not matched to a gene. The CDR3 runs to 16 residues. CDR1 and CDR2 (germline): SGHVS, FQNEAQ. CDR3 residues: CASSLVGGGAMKTQYF. Here the CDR3 DNA reads TGTGCCAGCAGCTTAGTTGGCGGGGGGGCGATGAAGACCCAGTACTTC.

V gene TRBV19 combines with J gene TRBJ2-7; D perhaps matches TRBD1 (6 bases). The CDR3 is made up of 14 amino acids. Germline CDR1 reads LNHDA; CDR2 reads SQIVND (reference sequence). V was clipped by 6 bases and J by 0 bases, with 12 bases between them. CDR3 amino acids: CASRPGTYSYEQYF. The DNA of the CDR3 is TGTGCCAGTAGGCCCGGGACATACTCCTACGAGCAGTACTTC.

The chain has TRBV3-1 (or the pseudogene TRBV3-2) and TRBJ2-7; possible D gene TRBD1, 7 bases. Trimming shortened V by 8 bases and J by 6 bases, and 29 bases separated the two germline ends. The CDR3 has 17 residues. CDR1 LGHDT and CDR2 YNNKEL come from the germline V gene (reference sequence). Here the CDR3 DNA reads TGTGCCAGCGGCTTCTGGGACCCAGGGGGGAGTCGGGGCGAGCAGTACTTC. Translating it yields CASGFWDPGGSRGEQYF.